This TCR beta chain stems from a study of T-cell reconstitution after alpha-beta-depleted transplantation in children. CDR3 length equals 14 residues. With 3 bases removed from V and 7 bases from J, the gap between germline ends came to 15 bases. Germline V gene data show CDR1 as LNHNV and CDR2 as YYDKDF (reference sequence). During its preparation, the TCRbeta library received unique molecular identifiers. TCRdb reprocessed the PCR reads via MiXCR and lists one record per CDR3 protein. The sample shows about 500,000 distinct CDR3 sequences, over 10% of them seen only once. This sequence joins TRBV15 and TRBJ1-1; unclear D gene. This clonotype originated in a female patient aged 2 to 10 who had a stem cell transplant for aplastic anemia, so the T cells may come from the graft donor. The source was PBMCs, mostly from graft donor cells, collected 180 days after TCRalphabeta/CD19-depleted stem cell transplant. CDR3 DNA sequence: TGTGCCACCAGCAGGACCGCCCGGACGGGTGAAGCTTTCTTT. Amino acid sequence: CATSRTARTGEAFF.